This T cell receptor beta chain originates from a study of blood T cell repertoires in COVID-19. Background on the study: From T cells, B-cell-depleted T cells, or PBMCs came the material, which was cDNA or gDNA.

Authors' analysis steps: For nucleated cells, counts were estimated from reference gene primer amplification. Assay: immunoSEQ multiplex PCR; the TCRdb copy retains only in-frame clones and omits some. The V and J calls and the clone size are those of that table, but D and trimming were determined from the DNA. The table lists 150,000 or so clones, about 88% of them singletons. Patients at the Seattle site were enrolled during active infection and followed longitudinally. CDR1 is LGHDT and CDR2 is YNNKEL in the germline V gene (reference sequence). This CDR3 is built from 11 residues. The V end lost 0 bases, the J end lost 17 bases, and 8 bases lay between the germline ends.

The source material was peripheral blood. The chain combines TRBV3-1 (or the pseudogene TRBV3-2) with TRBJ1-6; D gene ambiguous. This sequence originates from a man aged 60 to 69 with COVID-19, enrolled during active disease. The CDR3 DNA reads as TGTGCCAGCAGCCAAGATGCACTCTTCCACTTT. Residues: CASSQDALFHF.